The 10 T cell receptor beta chains below all came from one sample that was sequenced in a study of OX40 agonist ivuxolimab in advanced cancers. Using immunoSEQ multiplex PCR, the repertoire was profiled, and TCRdb retains in-frame clones only, with some absent. Here the sample spans 30,000 to 40,000 clones, more than 60% being singletons. The source material was CD4+ or CD8+ T cells sorted from blood, sampled in a trial of the OX40 agonist ivuxolimab. These TCRs come from an adult with an advanced solid tumor such as melanoma, head and neck, liver or kidney cancer.

The rearrangement uses TRBV4-2 and TRBJ2-1, with D possibly matching TRBD2 (6 bases). The germline V gene encodes CDR1 LGHNA and CDR2 YNFKEQ. There are 15 residues in the CDR3. V shed 8 bases and J shed 4 bases, with 18 bases lying between them. The chain's CDR3 is CASGPGGGRYNEQFF. The CDR3 DNA sequence: TGTGCCAGCGGCCCAGGCGGAGGGAGGTACAATGAGCAGTTCTTC.

V and J are TRBV7-2 and TRBJ2-1; perhaps TRBD1 as D (5 bases). This CDR3 comprises 15 residues. V dropped 3 bases and J dropped 0 bases, with 9 bases sitting between them. CDR1 is SGHTA, CDR2 FQGNSA, per germline. CDR3 region: CASSLATGSYNEQFF. Here the CDR3 DNA reads TGTGCCAGCAGCTTGGCTACAGGCTCCTACAATGAGCAGTTCTTC.

The chain joins TRBV6-6 to TRBJ2-2; the match to TRBD1 covers 10 bases. The CDR3 has 15 amino acids. Germline V CDR1 and CDR2: MNHNY, SVGAGI (reference sequence). V shed 6 bases and J 2 bases; nucleotides not matched to a gene: 3. In DNA, the CDR3 is TGTGCCAGCAGCCGGGACAGGGGAAACACCGGGGAGCTGTTTTTT. This sequence encodes CASSRDRGNTGELFF.

This chain links TRBV6-5 with TRBJ2-7, with TRBD2 as a possible D gene (6 bases). Germline CDR1 and CDR2: MNHEY and SVGAGI. V gave up 2 bases and J gave up 6 bases, with 8 bases separating them. This CDR3 comprises 12 residues. The chain's CDR3 is CASSYRRGEQYF. For the CDR3, the DNA is TGTGCCAGCAGTTACAGGAGGGGCGAGCAGTACTTC.

This clone was detected a few times. The chain uses TRBV5-1 and TRBJ1-5, with 7 positions matching TRBD1. The germline V gene has CDR1 SGHRS and CDR2 YFSETQ. V shed 5 bases and J 0 bases; nucleotides not matched to a gene: 5. There are 15 residues in the CDR3. The CDR3 loop reads CASSPTGDSNQPQHF. The CDR3 DNA sequence: TGCGCCAGCAGTCCCACAGGGGATAGCAATCAGCCCCAGCATTTT. The full variable domain, with the rest looked up from reference TRBV5-1 and TRBJ1-5, is KAGVTQTPRYLIKTRGQQVTLSCSPISGHRSVSWYQQTPGQGLQFLFEYFSETQRNKGNFPGRFSGRQFSNSRSEMNVSTLELGDSALYLCASSPTGDSNQPQHFGDGTRLSIL.

This chain uses TRBV7-9 with TRBJ2-2, with TRBD1 matching 8 bases. Germline assignment: CDR1 SEHNR and CDR2 FQNEAQ (reference sequence). V was pared by 3 bases and J by 2 bases, with 5 bases of the junction left unmatched. This CDR3 comprises 16 residues. The CDR3 loop is CASSFYRGENTGELFF. The CDR3 region has the DNA TGTGCCAGCAGCTTTTACAGGGGGGAAAACACCGGGGAGCTGTTTTTT. The whole variable domain, remainder taken from reference TRBV7-9 and TRBJ2-2, is DTGVSQNPRHKITKRGQNVTFRCDPISEHNRLYWYRQTLGQGPEFLTYFQNEAQLEKSRLLSDRFSAERPKGSFSTLEIQRTEQGDSAMYLCASSFYRGENTGELFFGEGSRLTVL.

The CDR3 sequence: CASSQSSGANVLTF. DNA for the CDR3: TGTGCCAGCAGCCAGAGCTCTGGGGCCAACGTCCTGACTTTC. This rearrangement joins TRBV7-3 to TRBJ2-6; D call uncertain. From germline, CDR1 is SGHTA and CDR2 FQGTGA. The V end was cut by 5 bases, the J end by 0 bases, with 5 bases between. The CDR3 is 14 residues long. Full variable domain (outside the CDR3, taken from reference TRBV7-3 and TRBJ2-6): GAGVSQTPSNKVTEKGKYVELRCDPISGHTALYWYRQSLGQGPEFLIYFQGTGAADDSGLPNDRFFAVRPEGSVSTLKIQRTERGDSAVYLCASSQSSGANVLTFGAGSRLTVL.

This chain links TRBV5-1 with TRBJ2-1; D unresolved. Trimming removed 0 bases at V and 3 bases at J, with 4 bases between. The CDR3 extends over 13 amino acids. The germline V gene has CDR1 SGHRS and CDR2 YFSETQ. The CDR3: CASSLVYYNEQFF. The CDR3 nucleotides read TGCGCCAGCAGCTTGGTCTACTACAATGAGCAGTTCTTC.

The chain recombines TRBV27 with TRBJ1-1, with D uncertain. Per the germline V gene, CDR1 is MNHEY and CDR2 is SMNVEV (reference sequence). This CDR3 region has 13 residues. V lost 8 bases to trimming and J lost 1 base, with 11 bases between them. CDR3 DNA: TGTGCCAGCGGATATCAGCCGAACACTGAAGCTTTCTTT. Amino acids: CASGYQPNTEAFF.

The count of this clone is one. The chain recombines TRBV28 with TRBJ2-7; weak D call: TRBD1 (5 bases). Per the germline V gene, CDR1 is MDHEN and CDR2 is SYDVKM. The CDR3 extends over 12 amino acids. Trimming took 5 bases from V and 4 from J, leaving 9 bases between them. The CDR3 spells CASSLGAYEQYF. DNA of the CDR3: TGTGCCAGCAGTCTAGGGGCTTACGAGCAGTACTTC.